This T cell receptor beta chain was obtained from a study of blood T cells in healthy people across ages. A few counts support this clonotype. Germline V gene lookup returns CDR1 SQVTM and CDR2 ANQGSEA. This CDR3 has 16 residues. The V end lost 4 bases, the J end lost 3 bases, and 19 bases lay between the germline ends. The use of a sample-barcoded 5' primer and a J-beta primer mix characterized a second PCR of about 7 to 12 cycles. TCRdb reanalysed the 5' RACE reads using MiXCR and keeps one entry per CDR3 protein. Of approximately 1.5 million distinct CDR3 sequences in the sample, 35% to 45% were seen once.

The clonotype originates from a woman between 18 and 29 years old in good health. The V call is TRBV29-1, the J call TRBJ2-1; D perhaps matches TRBD2 (7 bases). Sequences were obtained from blood. CDR3 sequence: CSVVSLGGGNYNEQFF. In DNA, the CDR3 is TGCAGCGTTGTTTCTTTAGGGGGGGGAAACTACAATGAGCAGTTCTTC.